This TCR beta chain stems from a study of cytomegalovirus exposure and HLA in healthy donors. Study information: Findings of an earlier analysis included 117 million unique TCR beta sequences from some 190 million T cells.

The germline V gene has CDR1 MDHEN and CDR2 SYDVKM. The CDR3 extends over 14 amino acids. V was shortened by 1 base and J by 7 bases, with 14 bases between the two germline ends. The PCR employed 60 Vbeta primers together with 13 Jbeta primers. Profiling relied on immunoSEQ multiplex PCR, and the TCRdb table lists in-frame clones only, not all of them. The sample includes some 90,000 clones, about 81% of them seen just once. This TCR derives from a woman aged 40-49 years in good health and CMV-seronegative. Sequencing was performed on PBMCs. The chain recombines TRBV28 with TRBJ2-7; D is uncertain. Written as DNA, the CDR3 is TGTGCCAGCAGTTTATTCGGTGAGAGGCGAGAGCAGTACTTC. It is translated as CASSLFGERREQYF.